This T cell receptor beta chain derives from a study of OX40 agonist ivuxolimab in advanced cancers. Overall study: The mean age was approximately 60 years, ranging from about 20 to 85, with 80% to 85% of participants male. Earlier anti-PD-1, anti-PD-L1 or anti-CTLA-4 therapy was permitted; roughly 37% had received some.

Notes on this clone: Its antigen remains unknown.

Study observations and caveats: Clonal expansion was seen in CD4+ and CD8+ blood T cells by week 6 at 0.1 to 3.0 mg/kg.

CDR1 is SGHNT, CDR2 YYREEE, per germline (reference sequence). J was trimmed by 2 bases and V by 4 bases; bases with no gene match: 4. The CDR3 sequence is 14 residues long. Only in-frame clones appear in the TCRdb table, and some are missing; sequencing was by immunoSEQ multiplex PCR. Of some 74,000 clones listed, around 89% are singletons. V gene TRBV5-4 combines with J gene TRBJ2-5; 8 positions match TRBD2. The sequenced sample was CD4+ or CD8+ T cells sorted from blood, obtained in a trial of the OX40 agonist ivuxolimab. The clonotype was recovered from an adult with an advanced solid tumor such as melanoma, head and neck, liver or kidney cancer. This chain's CDR3 is CASSNGTRQETQYF. CDR3 coding DNA: TGTGCCAGCAGCAATGGGACTAGGCAAGAGACCCAGTACTTC.